Included here is one T cell receptor beta chain sequence, with context. Its cognate antigen is unknown. The authors identified stem-like memory CD8+ T cells (TSTEM) as CCR7+ PD-1- TIGIT-. Germline lookup yields CDR1 SNHLY and CDR2 FYNNEI. The CDR3 spans 14 residues. The authors made TCR beta libraries using UMI-labeled 5' RACE. TCRdb re-analyzed the 5' RACE reads; it lists each CDR3 protein once, without DNA. The sample holds fewer than 20,000 distinct CDR3 sequences. The data are from a study of human CD8 memory T cell subsets. Regarding the study as a whole: Estimation by Chao1 suggested that stem-like memory T cells had more diversity than did precursor exhausted T cells.

This TCR was sampled from a human donor in good health. The rearrangement uses TRBV2 and TRBJ2-2; TCRdb lists TRBD1, though no DNA is available to test this call. Sequenced input: CD8+ stem-like memory T cells (TSCM and TCM) sorted from PBMCs. Regarding subset: stem-like memory CD8 T cells (TSTEM), CCR7+ PD-1- TIGIT-. This CDR3 is CASSEPLGGRELFF.